The following is a T cell receptor beta chain sequence with its context. Its antigen remains unknown. The source of the sample is a study of cytomegalovirus exposure and HLA in healthy donors. The study's findings and limits: Most TCR sequences proved rare, with some public TCRs found in many donors.

Per the germline V gene, CDR1 is LNHDA and CDR2 is SQIVND (reference sequence). The CDR3 runs 16 residues. The V and J ends lost 2 bases and 1 base respectively, with 12 bases between them. The PCR employed 60 Vbeta primers together with 13 Jbeta primers. Sequencing was performed with immunoSEQ multiplex PCR; in TCRdb, only in-frame clones are kept and a portion is missing. This table has around 130,000 clones, 80% appearing once. This clonotype was sampled from a woman between 35 and 50 years old in good health and CMV-seronegative. The V call is TRBV19, the J call TRBJ1-5, with D perhaps matching TRBD1 (6 bases). The material sequenced was PBMCs. CDR3 sequence reads: CASSISRGWSNQPQHF. CDR3 coding DNA: TGTGCCAGTAGTATATCCAGGGGCTGGAGCAATCAGCCCCAGCATTTT.